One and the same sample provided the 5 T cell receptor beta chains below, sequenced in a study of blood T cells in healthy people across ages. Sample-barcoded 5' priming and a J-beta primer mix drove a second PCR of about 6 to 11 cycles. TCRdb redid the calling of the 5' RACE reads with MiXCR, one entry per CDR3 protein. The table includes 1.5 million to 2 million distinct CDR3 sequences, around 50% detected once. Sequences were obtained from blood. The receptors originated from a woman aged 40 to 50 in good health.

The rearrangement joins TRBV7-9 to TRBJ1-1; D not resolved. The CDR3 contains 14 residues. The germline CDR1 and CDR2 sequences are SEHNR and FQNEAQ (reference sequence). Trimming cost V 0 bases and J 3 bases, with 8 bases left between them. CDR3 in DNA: TGTGCCAGCAGCTTAGCCAGGTTGGACACTGAAGCTTTCTTT. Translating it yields CASSLARLDTEAFF.

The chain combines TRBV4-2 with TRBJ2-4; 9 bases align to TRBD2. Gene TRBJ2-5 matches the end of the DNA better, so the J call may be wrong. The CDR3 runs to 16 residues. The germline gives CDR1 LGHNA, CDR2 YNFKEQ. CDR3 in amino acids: CASSQEIAGEKETQYF. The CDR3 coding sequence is TGTGCCAGCAGCCAAGAGATAGCGGGGGAAAAAGAGACCCAGTACTTC.

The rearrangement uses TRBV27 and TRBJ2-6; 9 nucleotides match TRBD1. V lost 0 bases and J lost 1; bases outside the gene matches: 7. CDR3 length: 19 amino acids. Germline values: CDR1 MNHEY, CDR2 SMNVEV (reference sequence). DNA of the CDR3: TGTGCCAGCAGTTTATCGCCCGCGGGACAGGGATCTGGGGCCAACGTCCTGACTTTC. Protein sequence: CASSLSPAGQGSGANVLTF.

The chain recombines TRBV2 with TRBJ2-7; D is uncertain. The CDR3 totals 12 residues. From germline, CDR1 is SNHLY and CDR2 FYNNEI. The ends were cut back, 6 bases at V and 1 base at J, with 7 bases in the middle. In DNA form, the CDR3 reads TGTGCCAGCAGGCTACAGTCCTACGAGCAGTACTTC. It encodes CASRLQSYEQYF.

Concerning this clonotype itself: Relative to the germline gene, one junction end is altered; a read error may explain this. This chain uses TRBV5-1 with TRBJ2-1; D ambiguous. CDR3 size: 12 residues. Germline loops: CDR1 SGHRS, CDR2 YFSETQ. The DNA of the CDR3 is TGCGCCAGCAGCTTCTTATACAATGAGCGGTTCTTC. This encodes CASSFLYNERFF.